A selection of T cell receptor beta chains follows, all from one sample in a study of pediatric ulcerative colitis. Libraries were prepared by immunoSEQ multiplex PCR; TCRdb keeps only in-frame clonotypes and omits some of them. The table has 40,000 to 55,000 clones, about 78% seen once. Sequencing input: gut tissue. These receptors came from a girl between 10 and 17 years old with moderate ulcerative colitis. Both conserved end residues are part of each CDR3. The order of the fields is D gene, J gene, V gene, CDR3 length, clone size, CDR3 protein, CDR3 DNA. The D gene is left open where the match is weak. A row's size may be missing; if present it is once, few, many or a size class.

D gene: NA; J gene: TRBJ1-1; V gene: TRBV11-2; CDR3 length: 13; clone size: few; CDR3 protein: CASSLGDRVGPFF; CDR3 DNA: TGTGCCAGCAGCTTAGGCGACCGGGTAGGACCTTTCTTT
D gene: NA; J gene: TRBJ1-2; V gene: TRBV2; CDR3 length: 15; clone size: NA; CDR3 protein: CASSEVRQGTYGYTF; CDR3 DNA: TGTGCCAGCAGTGAAGTTCGGCAGGGAACCTATGGCTACACCTTC
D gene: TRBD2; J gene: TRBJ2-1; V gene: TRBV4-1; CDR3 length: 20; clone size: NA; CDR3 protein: CASSQAPSGSSGKSYNEQFF; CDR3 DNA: TGCGCCAGCAGCCAAGCCCCTAGCGGGAGCTCCGGGAAATCCTACAATGAGCAGTTCTTC
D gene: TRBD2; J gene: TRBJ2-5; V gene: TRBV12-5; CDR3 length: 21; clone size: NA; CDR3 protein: CASGLPSMRAGVFSGGETQYF; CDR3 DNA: TGTGCTAGTGGTTTGCCTTCCATGAGGGCGGGAGTATTTTCGGGGGGAGAGACCCAGTACTTC
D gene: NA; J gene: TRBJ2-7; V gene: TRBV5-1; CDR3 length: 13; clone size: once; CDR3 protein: CASSWQLGVEQYF; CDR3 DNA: TGCGCCAGCAGCTGGCAGCTGGGGGTTGAGCAGTACTTC
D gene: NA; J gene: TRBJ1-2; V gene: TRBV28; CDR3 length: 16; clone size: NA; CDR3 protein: CASSYTGQFFFYGYTF; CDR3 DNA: TGTGCCAGCAGTTATACCGGGCAGTTTTTTTTCTATGGCTACACCTTC
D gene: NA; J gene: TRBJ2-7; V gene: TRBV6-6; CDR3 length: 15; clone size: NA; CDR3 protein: CASSYSSTGSYEQYF; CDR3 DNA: TGTGCCAGCAGTTACTCTTCGACAGGCTCCTACGAGCAGTACTTC
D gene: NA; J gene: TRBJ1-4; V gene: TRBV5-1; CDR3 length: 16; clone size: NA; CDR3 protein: CASSLAGDGGTEKLFF; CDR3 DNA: TGCGCCAGCAGCTTGGCCGGGGACGGGGGAACAGAAAAACTGTTTTTT
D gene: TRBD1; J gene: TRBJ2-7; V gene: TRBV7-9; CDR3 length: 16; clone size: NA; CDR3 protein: CASSLKSWDSQYEQYF; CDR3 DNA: TGTGCCAGCAGCTTGAAATCCTGGGACAGCCAATACGAGCAGTACTTC
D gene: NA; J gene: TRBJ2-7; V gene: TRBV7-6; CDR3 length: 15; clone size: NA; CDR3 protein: CASSLDGASFNEQYF; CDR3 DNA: TGTGCCAGCAGCTTAGACGGAGCTAGTTTCAACGAGCAGTACTTC
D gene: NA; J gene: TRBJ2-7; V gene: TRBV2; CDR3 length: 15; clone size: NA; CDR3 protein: CASSEAGGGTLGQYF; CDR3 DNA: TGTGCCAGCAGTGAAGCGGGGGGCGGAACTTTGGGGCAGTACTTC
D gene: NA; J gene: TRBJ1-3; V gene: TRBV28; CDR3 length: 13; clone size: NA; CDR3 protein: CATDRFSGNTIYF; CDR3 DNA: TGTGCCACCGACAGGTTTTCTGGAAACACCATATATTTT
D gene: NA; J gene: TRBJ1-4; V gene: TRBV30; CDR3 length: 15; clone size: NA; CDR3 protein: CAWSVSGTLNEKLFF; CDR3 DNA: TGTGCCTGGAGTGTGAGCGGAACGCTTAATGAAAAACTGTTTTTT
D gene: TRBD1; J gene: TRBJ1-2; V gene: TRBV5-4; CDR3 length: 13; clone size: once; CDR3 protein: CASSLTGESGYTF; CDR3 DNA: TGTGCCAGCAGCTTGACAGGGGAATCGGGCTACACCTTC
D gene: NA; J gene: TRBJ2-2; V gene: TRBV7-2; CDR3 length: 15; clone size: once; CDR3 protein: CASSSRVGDTGELFF; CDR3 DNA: TGTGCCAGCAGTTCACGGGTGGGGGACACCGGGGAGCTGTTTTTT
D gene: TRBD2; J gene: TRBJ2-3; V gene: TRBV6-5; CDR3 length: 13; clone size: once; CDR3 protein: CASSTGGRDTQYF; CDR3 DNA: TGTGCCAGCTCGACGGGAGGTCGAGATACGCAGTATTTT
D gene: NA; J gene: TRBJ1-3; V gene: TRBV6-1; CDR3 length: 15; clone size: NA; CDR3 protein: CASMWRTRPGNTIYF; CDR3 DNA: TGTGCCAGCATGTGGAGAACAAGGCCTGGAAACACCATATATTTT
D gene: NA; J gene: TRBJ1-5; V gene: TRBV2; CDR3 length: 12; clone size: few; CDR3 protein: CASSEDRQPQHF; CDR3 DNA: TGTGCCAGCAGTGAAGACCGGCAGCCCCAGCATTTT
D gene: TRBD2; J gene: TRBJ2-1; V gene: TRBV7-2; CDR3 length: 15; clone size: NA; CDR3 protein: CASSLVAGLYNEQFF; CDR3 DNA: TGTGCCAGCTCTTTGGTAGCGGGACTATACAATGAGCAGTTCTTC
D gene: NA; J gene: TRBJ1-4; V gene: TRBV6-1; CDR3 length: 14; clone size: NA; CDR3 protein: CAILRVSEEEKLFF; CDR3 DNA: TGTGCCATCCTCAGGGTCTCAGAAGAGGAAAAACTGTTTTTT
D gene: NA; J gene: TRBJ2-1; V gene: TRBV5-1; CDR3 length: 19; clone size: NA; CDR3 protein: CASSLYPPGPQGIYNEQFF; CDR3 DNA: TGCGCCAGCAGCTTGTATCCCCCCGGGCCACAGGGCATCTACAATGAGCAGTTCTTC
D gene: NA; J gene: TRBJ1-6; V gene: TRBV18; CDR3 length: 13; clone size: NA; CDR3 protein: CASSPPNFGPLHF; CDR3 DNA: TGTGCCAGCTCACCACCGAACTTCGGGCCCCTCCACTTT
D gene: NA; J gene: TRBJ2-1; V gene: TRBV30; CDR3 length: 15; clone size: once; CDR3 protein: CAWSVVFGGYNEQFF; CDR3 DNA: TGTGCCTGGAGTGTAGTTTTTGGGGGATACAATGAGCAGTTCTTC
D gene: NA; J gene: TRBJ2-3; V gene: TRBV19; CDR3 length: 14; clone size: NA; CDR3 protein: CASSIMGRTDTQYF; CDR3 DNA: TGTGCCAGTAGTATCATGGGACGCACAGATACGCAGTATTTT
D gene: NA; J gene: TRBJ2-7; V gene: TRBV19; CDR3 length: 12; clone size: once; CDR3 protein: CASSIGGDEQYF; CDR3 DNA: TGTGCCAGTAGTATAGGGGGTGACGAGCAGTACTTC
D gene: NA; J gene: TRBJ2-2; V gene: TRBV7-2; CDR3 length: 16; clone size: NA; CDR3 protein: CASSPGWGKGTGELFF; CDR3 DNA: TGTGCCAGCAGCCCGGGGTGGGGGAAAGGGACCGGGGAGCTGTTTTTT
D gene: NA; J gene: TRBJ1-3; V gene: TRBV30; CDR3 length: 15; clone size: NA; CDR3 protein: CAWDTGTSSGNTIYF; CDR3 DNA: TGTGCCTGGGACACAGGTACCTCCTCTGGAAACACCATATATTTT
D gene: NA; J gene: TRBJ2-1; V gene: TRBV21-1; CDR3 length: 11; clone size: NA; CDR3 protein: CASSKTSSKFF; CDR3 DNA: TGTGCCAGCAGCAAGACCAGCTCCAAGTTCTTC
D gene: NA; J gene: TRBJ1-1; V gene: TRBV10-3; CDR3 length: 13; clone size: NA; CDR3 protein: CAISAPGGTEAFF; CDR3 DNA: TGTGCCATCAGTGCCCCGGGGGGGACTGAAGCTTTCTTT
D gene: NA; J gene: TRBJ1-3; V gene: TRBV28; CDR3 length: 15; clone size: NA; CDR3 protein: CASSPGDGAGNTIYF; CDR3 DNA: TGTGCCAGCAGCCCCGGGGACGGAGCTGGAAACACCATATATTTT
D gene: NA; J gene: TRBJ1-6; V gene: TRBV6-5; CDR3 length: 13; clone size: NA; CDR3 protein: CASSTSGNSPLHF; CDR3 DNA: TGTGCCAGCAGTACATCAGGGAATTCACCCCTCCACTTT
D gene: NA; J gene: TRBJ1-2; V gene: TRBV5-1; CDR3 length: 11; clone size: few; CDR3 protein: CASSLGFGYTF; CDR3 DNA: TGCGCCAGCAGTCTGGGGTTTGGCTACACCTTC
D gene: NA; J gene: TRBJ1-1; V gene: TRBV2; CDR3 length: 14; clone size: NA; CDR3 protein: CASSKDEMGAEAFF; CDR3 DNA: TGTGCCAGCAGCAAAGACGAGATGGGAGCTGAAGCTTTCTTT
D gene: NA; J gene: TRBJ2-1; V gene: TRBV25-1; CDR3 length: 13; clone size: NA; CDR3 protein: CASAEISYNEQFF; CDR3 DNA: TGTGCCAGCGCGGAGATTTCCTACAATGAGCAGTTCTTC
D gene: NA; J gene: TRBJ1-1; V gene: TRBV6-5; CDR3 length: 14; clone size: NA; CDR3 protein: CASSRLWGNTEAFF; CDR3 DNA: TGTGCCAGCAGTCGCCTCTGGGGGAACACTGAAGCTTTCTTT
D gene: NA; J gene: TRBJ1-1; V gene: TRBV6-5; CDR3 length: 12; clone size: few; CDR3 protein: CASSYSKGEAFF; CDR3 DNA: TGTGCCAGCAGTTACTCGAAGGGGGAAGCTTTCTTT
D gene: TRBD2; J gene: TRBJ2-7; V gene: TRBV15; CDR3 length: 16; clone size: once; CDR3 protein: CATSENGRAEIDEQYF; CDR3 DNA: TGTGCCACCAGCGAGAACGGGAGGGCCGAGATCGACGAGCAGTACTTC
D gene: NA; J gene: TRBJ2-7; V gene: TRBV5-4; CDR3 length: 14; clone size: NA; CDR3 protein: CASSPGMGPYEQYF; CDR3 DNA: TGTGCCAGCAGCCCCGGGATGGGCCCCTACGAGCAGTACTTC
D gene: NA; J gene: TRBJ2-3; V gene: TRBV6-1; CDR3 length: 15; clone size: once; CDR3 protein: CASSERGTFTDTQYF; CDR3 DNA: TGTGCCAGCAGTGAAAGGGGGACATTCACAGATACGCAGTATTTT
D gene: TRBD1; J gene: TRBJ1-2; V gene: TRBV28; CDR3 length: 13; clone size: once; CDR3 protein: CATPGGAQDGYTF; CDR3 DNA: TGTGCCACTCCAGGGGGGGCGCAGGATGGCTACACCTTC
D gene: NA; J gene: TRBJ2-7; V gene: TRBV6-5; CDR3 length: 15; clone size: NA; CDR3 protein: CASSRPGRISYEQYF; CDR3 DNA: TGTGCCAGCAGTCGACCGGGACGGATTTCCTACGAGCAGTACTTC
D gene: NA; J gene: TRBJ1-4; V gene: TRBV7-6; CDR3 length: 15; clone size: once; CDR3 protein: CASSSRGGANEKLFF; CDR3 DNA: TGTGCCAGCAGTTCTAGGGGAGGAGCTAATGAAAAACTGTTTTTT
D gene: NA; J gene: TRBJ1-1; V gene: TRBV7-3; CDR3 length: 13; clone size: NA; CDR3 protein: CASSTTVNTEAFF; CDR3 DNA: TGTGCCAGCAGCACGACAGTGAACACTGAAGCTTTCTTT
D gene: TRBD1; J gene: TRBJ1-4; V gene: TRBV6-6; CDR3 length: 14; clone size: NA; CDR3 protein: CASSDGTVNEKLFF; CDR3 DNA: TGTGCCAGCAGTGACGGGACAGTAAATGAAAAACTGTTTTTT
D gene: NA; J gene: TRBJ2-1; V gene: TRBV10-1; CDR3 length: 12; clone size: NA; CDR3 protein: CASSDPLGQQFF; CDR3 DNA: TGCGCCAGCAGTGACCCCCTAGGCCAACAGTTCTTC
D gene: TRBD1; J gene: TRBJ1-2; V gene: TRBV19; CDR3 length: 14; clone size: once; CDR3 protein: CASGTPGQGRGYTF; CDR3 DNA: TGTGCCAGTGGAACACCGGGACAGGGACGTGGCTACACCTTC